These 20 T cell receptor beta chains came from one sample sequenced in a study of blood T cell repertoires in COVID-19. Using immunoSEQ multiplex PCR, the repertoire was profiled, and TCRdb retains in-frame clones only, with some absent. The sample lists 130,000 or so clones, under 90% seen once, with 12% in the top ten. Input material: peripheral blood. The receptors stem from a woman in her sixties with acute or convalescent COVID-19.

This chain connects TRBV18 to TRBJ2-5; TRBD2 matches 8 bases. J lost 2 bases, V lost 5 bases, and 7 bases had no gene match. This CDR3 is built from 15 residues. The V gene's germline CDR1 is KGHSH and CDR2 LQKENI. The CDR3 DNA reads as TGTGCCAGCTCAAGTCGGGCTAGCGGGCAAGAGACCCAGTACTTC. Protein: CASSSRASGQETQYF.

This clone has just one count. The V gene is TRBV5-8, the J gene TRBJ2-5; TRBD2 is a possible D gene (6 bases). Trimming took off 0 bases at V and 4 bases at J, with 19 bases between the two ends. CDR1 and CDR2 from the germline V gene are SGHTS and YDEGEE. CDR3 size: 17 residues. The chain's CDR3 is CASSLGGGTQKGETQYF. CDR3 in DNA: TGTGCCAGCAGCTTGGGAGGCGGGACCCAGAAGGGAGAGACCCAGTACTTC.

The chain uses TRBV3-1 (or the pseudogene TRBV3-2) and TRBJ1-6; D possibly corresponds to TRBD1 (5 bases). Trimming pared 1 base from V and 7 bases from J, leaving 11 bases between. CDR3 size: 15 residues. CDR1 is LGHDT, CDR2 YNNKEL, per germline (reference sequence). The CDR3 region has the DNA TGTGCCAGCAGCCAAGGACAGCCGCTAAATTCACCCCTCCACTTT. Its protein product is CASSQGQPLNSPLHF.

This rearrangement joins TRBV14 to TRBJ1-1; the D gene is possibly TRBD1 (5 bases). Trimming removed 0 bases from V and 9 bases from J, with 14 bases in between. The V gene's germline CDR1 is SGHDN and CDR2 FVKESK. This CDR3 is 14 amino acids long. CDR3 amino acids: CASSQEVAGRQAFF. DNA for the CDR3: TGTGCCAGCAGCCAAGAAGTCGCGGGGCGTCAAGCTTTCTTT.

The chain has TRBV5-1 and TRBJ2-3, with 8 bases aligning to TRBD2. The germline V gene has CDR1 SGHRS and CDR2 YFSETQ. The V segment lost 5 bases and the J segment 6 bases; nucleotides outside the gene matches: 5. The CDR3 loop spans 13 amino acids. The CDR3 reads CASRTSGRDTQYF. DNA of the CDR3: TGCGCCAGCAGAACTAGCGGTCGGGATACGCAGTATTTT.

V gene TRBV9 combines with J gene TRBJ2-1; D is unresolved. This CDR3 contains 15 residues. Germline values: CDR1 SGDLS, CDR2 YYNGEE. V lost 0 bases to trimming and J lost 2 bases, with 9 bases between them. This CDR3 is CASSVVGSPYNEQFF. CDR3 in DNA: TGTGCCAGCAGCGTAGTGGGCAGTCCCTACAATGAGCAGTTCTTC.

The gene calls are TRBV6-2 or TRBV6-3 and TRBJ1-2; 7 bases fit TRBD1. There are 14 residues in the CDR3. The V segment lost 5 bases and the J segment 7 bases; nucleotides outside the gene matches: 10. Germline V gene data show CDR1 as MNHEY and CDR2 as SVGEGT. CDR3: CASSRQGGDVGYTF. The CDR3 bases are TGTGCCAGCAGTAGACAGGGTGGTGATGTTGGCTACACCTTC.

This clone was seen a few times. The chain recombines TRBV7-9 with TRBJ1-6, with 7 positions matching TRBD1. Germline CDR1 and CDR2: SEHNR and FQNEAQ (reference sequence). V trimming: 5 bases; J trimming: 8 bases; junction bases outside the gene matches: 6. This CDR3 is built from 14 residues. CDR3 amino acids: CASSPRQGDSPLHF. The CDR3 DNA sequence: TGTGCCAGCAGCCCGCGACAGGGAGATTCACCCCTCCACTTT.

The chain couples TRBV19 to TRBJ2-2; 8 bases fit TRBD2. With V trimmed by 3 bases and J by 1 base, 10 bases remained unmatched. The germline CDR1 and CDR2 sequences are LNHDA and SQIVND (reference sequence). The CDR3 has 18 amino acids. DNA of the CDR3: TGTGCCAGTAGTATTCGGGCTAGCGGGCAGCAGAACACCGGGGAGCTGTTTTTT. This sequence encodes CASSIRASGQQNTGELFF.

The CDR3 sequence is CASKPQGASYEQYV. The CDR3 DNA follows: TGTGCCAGCAAACCCCAGGGGGCATCCTACGAGCAGTACGTC. The chain couples TRBV5-4 to TRBJ2-7; 8 bases are shared with TRBD1. V shed 6 bases and J 1 base; nucleotides not matched to a gene: 6. Germline lookup yields CDR1 SGHNT and CDR2 YYREEE (reference sequence). The CDR3 contains 14 residues.

The DNA for the CDR3 is TGTGCCAGCAGCTTGCTGGGACAGGGGACCCTCTATGGCTACACCTTC. Amino acid sequence: CASSLLGQGTLYGYTF. The chain carries TRBV5-6 and TRBJ1-2; 10 positions agree with TRBD1. From germline, CDR1 is SGHDT and CDR2 YYEEEE. The trim removed 1 base at V and 4 bases at J, leaving 7 bases unmatched. The CDR3 contains 16 residues.

Turning to this clone: Relative to the germline gene, one junction end is altered; a read error may explain this. The chain links TRBV12-3 or TRBV12-4 to TRBJ1-6; D remains ambiguous. This CDR3 spans 13 amino acids. CDR3 in amino acids: CGSGSSYNSPLHF. The CDR3 bases are TGCGGGTCGGGGAGCTCCTATAATTCACCCCTCCACTTT.

This clone was seen a handful of times. The chain couples TRBV10-3 to TRBJ1-1; D unclear. CDR3 length: 13 amino acids. Germline loops: CDR1 ENHRY, CDR2 SYGVKD. With 6 bases removed from V and 3 bases from J, the gap between germline ends came to 11 bases. In DNA, the CDR3 is TGTGCCATCAGGGGAGGTGCGGACACTGAAGCTTTCTTT. It encodes CAIRGGADTEAFF.

This clone came up once. The chain has TRBV7-8 and TRBJ1-6; no clear D. The CDR3 has 11 residues. V lost 4 bases and J 7 bases, leaving 2 bases between the germline ends. Germline lookup yields CDR1 SGHVS and CDR2 FQNEAQ. The DNA for the CDR3 is TGTGCCAGCAGCTCAAATTCACCCCTCCACTTT. Its translation: CASSSNSPLHF.

The genes are TRBV5-1 and TRBJ1-5; TRBD1 matches at 9 bases. The CDR3 spans 15 residues. Unmatched junction bases numbered 6, after V lost 4 bases and J lost 4 bases. CDR1 is SGHRS and CDR2 is YFSETQ in the germline V gene. The CDR3 DNA reads TGCGCCAGCAGCGCTGCCGGGACAGGGAATCAGCCCCAGCATTTT. Its protein product is CASSAAGTGNQPQHF.

The chain has TRBV21-1 and TRBJ1-4. TRBV21-1 is listed as a pseudogene. The CDR3 extends over 17 amino acids. Here the CDR3 reads CASSYGPSGGTNEKLFF. Here the CDR3 DNA reads TGTGCCAGCAGCTATGGTCCCTCGGGTGGAACTAATGAAAAACTGTTTTTT.

The chain employs TRBV28 and TRBJ2-7; possible D gene TRBD1, 6 bases. Germline V CDR1 and CDR2: MDHEN, SYDVKM. The CDR3 consists of 13 residues. Trimming pared 4 bases from V and 1 base from J, leaving 8 bases between. CDR3 loop: CASSSGQSYEQYF. The CDR3 DNA reads as TGTGCCAGCAGTTCCGGACAGTCCTACGAGCAGTACTTC.

J is TRBJ1-2 and V is TRBV28; tentatively, D is TRBD1 (5 bases). V shed 6 bases and J shed 2 bases, with 13 bases lying between them. The CDR3 has 14 amino acids. Germline V lookup: CDR1 MDHEN, CDR2 SYDVKM. In DNA form, the CDR3 reads TGTGCCAGCAGCTCCTTGGACACAAACTATGGCTACACCTTC. Its translation: CASSSLDTNYGYTF.

V is TRBV19 and J is TRBJ1-4; D unresolved. V was shortened by 7 bases and J by 8 bases, with 20 bases between the two germline ends. Germline CDR1 reads LNHDA; CDR2 reads SQIVND (reference sequence). The CDR3 contains 15 residues. CDR3 DNA: TGTGCCAGTAACGCTCCGGGAACCAGGCGGGAAAAACTGTTTTTT. Translation: CASNAPGTRREKLFF. Supplemented by reference TRBV19 and TRBJ1-4, the full variable domain reads DGGITQSPKYLFRKEGQNVTLSCEQNLNHDAMYWYRQDPGQGLRLIYYSQIVNDFQKGDIAEGYSVSREKKESFPLTVTSAQKNPTAFYLCASNAPGTRREKLFFGSGTQLSVL.

The DNA for the CDR3 is TGTGCCATCAGGGCAGGGGGGAGCACTGAAGCTTTCTTT. It encodes CAIRAGGSTEAFF. This chain connects TRBV10-3 to TRBJ1-1; 7 bases match TRBD1. The trim removed 6 bases at V and 4 bases at J, leaving 5 bases unmatched. The CDR3 length is 13 residues. The germline CDR1 and CDR2 sequences are ENHRY and SYGVKD.